The next 10 T cell receptor beta chains were all read from a single sample in a study of siplizumab effects on memory and regulatory T cells. Responder and stimulator cells in the mixed lymphocyte reaction were cultured together for more than 5 days at 37°C. What these receptors recognize is not known. Libraries were prepared by immunoSEQ multiplex PCR; TCRdb keeps only in-frame clonotypes and omits some of them. The sample yields 10,000 or so clones, around 46% seen once. The sequenced material came from CFSE-low (dividing) CD4+ T cells sorted from an allogeneic mixed lymphocyte reaction. The receptors shown here come from a human donor in good health; the cells came from an allogeneic mixed lymphocyte reaction.

A single count supports this clone. The chain combines TRBV5-6 with TRBJ2-1; no clear D. Trimming shortened V by 4 bases and J by 1 base, and 12 bases separated the two germline ends. Germline V lookup: CDR1 SGHDT, CDR2 YYEEEE. The CDR3 consists of 15 residues. Here the CDR3 reads CASSTKPQSYNEQFF. The CDR3, as DNA: TGTGCCAGCAGCACCAAGCCACAGTCCTACAATGAGCAGTTCTTC.

CDR3 region: CASSRYSGRAVREQYF. CDR3 coding DNA: TGTGCCAGCAGCAGATATAGCGGGAGGGCCGTACGCGAGCAGTACTTC. The V call is TRBV28, the J call TRBJ2-7; 11 positions agree with TRBD2. The germline V gene has CDR1 MDHEN and CDR2 SYDVKM. Trimming took 6 bases from V and 6 from J; bases not matched to a gene: 13. The CDR3 runs 16 residues.

The J gene is TRBJ1-3, the V gene TRBV5-1, with D perhaps TRBD1 (6 bases). The CDR3 is 13 residues long. V was pared by 4 bases and J by 6 bases, with 11 bases between. CDR1 is SGHRS and CDR2 is YFSETQ in the germline V gene. The CDR3 protein is CASSLGQSNTIYF. Here the CDR3 DNA reads TGCGCCAGCAGCCTAGGACAGTCAAACACCATATATTTT.

The chain carries TRBV13 and TRBJ2-4; 10 nucleotides align to TRBD1. This CDR3 contains 16 residues. The V gene end was trimmed by 4 bases and the J gene end by 0 bases; junction bases not matched to a gene: 3. CDR1 and CDR2 from the germline V gene are PRHDT and FYEKMQ (reference sequence). The CDR3 DNA sequence: TGTGCCAGCAGCTCCGACAGGGGGCTAGCCAAAAACATTCAGTACTTC. This translates into CASSSDRGLAKNIQYF.

The table lists this clone with a few counts. The chain recombines TRBV19 with TRBJ2-3; tentative D call: TRBD2 (6 bases). In germline, CDR1 is LNHDA, CDR2 SQIVND (reference sequence). With 3 bases removed from V and 3 bases from J, the gap between germline ends came to 13 bases. The CDR3 is 15 residues long. CDR3 in amino acids: CASSIGGSRTDTQYF. The CDR3 coding sequence is TGTGCCAGTAGTATCGGAGGGTCCAGGACAGATACGCAGTATTTT.

The gene calls are TRBV7-6 and TRBJ1-6; 7 bases line up with TRBD1. In germline, CDR1 is SGHVS, CDR2 FNYEAQ. The CDR3 has 17 residues. V was clipped by 4 bases and J by 7 bases; unmatched bases: 13. The CDR3: CASSSRDRNQRNSPLHF. CDR3 DNA: TGTGCCAGCAGCTCTCGGGACAGAAACCAGCGAAATTCACCCCTCCACTTT.

The CDR3 here is CASSLDPTGASNQPQHF. Written as DNA, the CDR3 is TGCGCCAGCAGCTTGGACCCGACAGGGGCTAGCAATCAGCCCCAGCATTTT. The chain has TRBV5-1 and TRBJ1-5; TRBD1 agrees at 8 bases. The V and J ends lost 0 bases and 0 bases, in that order; junction bases with no gene match: 5. Germline V gives CDR1 SGHRS, CDR2 YFSETQ. The CDR3 runs to 17 residues.

The V gene is TRBV19, the J gene TRBJ2-4; 9 nucleotides align to TRBD1. V gave up 0 bases and J gave up 15 bases; unmatched junction bases: 21. Germline-derived CDR1 and CDR2 are LNHDA and SQIVND (reference sequence). The CDR3 consists of 18 residues. The CDR3 nucleotides are TGTGCCAGTAGTATAGACAAACAAAGGTCCCGGGACAGGGCTGAGAGGTACTTC. Translated: CASSIDKQRSRDRAERYF.

The rearrangement links TRBV6-5 to TRBJ1-2; D ambiguous. The V end lost 6 bases, the J end lost 2 bases, and 10 bases lay between the germline ends. CDR3 size: 13 residues. Germline V CDR1 and CDR2: MNHEY, SVGAGI. CDR3 DNA sequence: TGTGCCAGCAGCCGAGGACGGAACTATGGCTACACCTTC. This codes for CASSRGRNYGYTF.

The rearrangement joins TRBV6-1 to TRBJ2-5, with D uncertain. The CDR3 consists of 12 residues. Trimming pared 5 bases from V and 4 bases from J, leaving 8 bases between. Per germline, CDR1 MNHNS and CDR2 SASEGT. CDR3 bases: TGTGCCAGCAGTCTACGCCTAGAGACCCAGTACTTC. This translates into CASSLRLETQYF.